This T cell receptor (beta chain) was captured in a study of T cells in Graves' hyperthyroidism and ophthalmopathy (dated by TCRdb to about 2019). As for the study more broadly: Peripheral blood was sampled at the time of initial diagnosis, prior to any treatment. The 95 to 100 discovery patients were randomly divided into training and test sets at a 7:3 ratio. The study also compared thyroid tissue and blood T-cell repertoires from more than 5 Graves' hyperthyroidism patients. A discovery cohort of around 100 patients, 43 with Graves' ophthalmopathy and about 58 with stable Graves' hyperthyroidism, was used to find distinguishing TCR V-J signatures. Prospective prediction of ophthalmopathy was tested in an independent validation cohort consisting of about 19 hyperthyroidism patients and around 16 patients who later progressed to ophthalmopathy. Once sampling was done, hyperthyroidism patients were given methimazole at a starting dose of 30 mg daily, whereas ophthalmopathy patients were given high-dose intravenous methylprednisolone. According to the paper, TCR Vbeta CDR3 sequencing was carried out on about 140 peripheral blood samples, which came from 40 to 45 ophthalmopathy, around 74 hyperthyroidism and roughly 17 progressor patients.

What the research found in general, with its limitations: Most expanded thyroid clonotypes (frequency above 0.001) were also detected in blood, a finding suggesting that blood repertoires may reflect thyroid immune responses. A model built on a 13 V-J signature distinguished ophthalmopathy from stable hyperthyroidism, reaching over 85% sensitivity and under 84% specificity in cross-validation and 80%/75% in testing. In validation, the model predicted progression to ophthalmopathy a median of 6.5 months before onset, with over 60% sensitivity and more than 72% specificity. No statistical method was used to set the sample size in advance, and investigators knew the group allocation.

The TCR beta CDR3 regions were amplified from RNA transcripts. For the first round of RT-PCR on the TCR CDR3, the HTBI primer set was used together with the Qiagen OneStep RT-PCR kit. The libraries were constructed in a second round of multiplex PCR and then size-selected and purified. The libraries were sequenced on an Illumina HiSeq2000 using paired-end 100 bp reads. In the paper's pipeline: Raw data were processed with SOAPnuke, discarding reads with adapters, uncalled bases, mean Phred below 15, or no exact constant-primer or identifier match. High-quality paired reads were merged using COPE v1.2.5, and each unique nucleotide sequence was defined as a clonotype. Clonotypes were aligned to IMGT TRBV, TRBD and TRBJ reference segments using MiTCR v1.1. The analysis included only V-J combinations with a frequency above 0.0001, which together covered approximately 99% of the repertoires. The TCS score was defined as F50 (clonal expansion) divided by E x V (chaos), with BLOSUM62-based TCRdist calculated between CDR3 peptides within each V-J. Welch's t-statistics and random forest reduced 450 to 600 V-J features to about 13, which were used in a naive Bayes classifier (R e1071). The public reads were reanalyzed by TCRdb: fastp trimming at Q25, MiXCR alignment, in-frame beta chains only. For every CDR3 protein sequence, its rows merge into one entry that carries the most common genes and DNA. The authors' filters were not applied to this entry. The sample table holds approximately 600,000 distinct CDR3 sequences, of which roughly 17% were seen once. Over 3.5% of the sample is taken by the ten largest.

Points on this clonotype: Its cognate antigen has yet to be identified. The sample holds no much larger clone one base away, and base qualities are not on file.

Graves' hyperthyroidism was defined as stable when no progression to ophthalmopathy occurred over 18 months of follow-up. The hyperthyroidism patients were between 18 and 65 years old and newly diagnosed, with a disease duration of less than 2 months. Exclusion was applied to patients with uncontrolled infections, other autoimmune diseases, pregnancy or lactation. Clinical symptoms, serum thyroxine and TRAb, thyroid ultrasound, and orbital computed tomography formed the basis for the diagnoses. PBMCs were separated from approximately 9.9 ml of fresh peripheral blood using Ficoll-Paque density gradient centrifugation. Trizol reagent was used to extract total RNA, and RNA quality was then checked on an Agilent 2100 Bioanalyzer. The germline V gene specifies KGHDR as CDR1 and SFDVKD as CDR2. The CDR3 contains 17 residues, cysteine and phenylalanine counted. The kept DNA is CDR3 alone, 51 bases in frame from the first base. Trimming at the junction amounts to 2 bases on V and 1 base on J, and the germline ends lie 17 bases apart.

This clonotype was obtained from a woman aged 25 to 39 with Graves' hyperthyroidism. Sequences were obtained from blood. The chain is made from TRBV24-1 and TRBJ2-7; the D gene is perhaps TRBD1 or TRBD2, as each covers 5 bases. The sequence in DNA is TGTGCCACCAGTGATTCGACCGGGACGGGAAGTTCCTACGAGCAGTACTTC. Its protein reads: CATSDSTGTGSSYEQYF.